This TCR beta chain emerged from a study of cytomegalovirus exposure and HLA in healthy donors. Trimming removed 4 bases at V and 0 bases at J, with 13 bases between. Germline CDR1 MNHEY, CDR2 SMNVEV (reference sequence). This CDR3 is built from 16 residues. Unrecorded immune exposures were likely, despite nominal health at sampling. PCR employed 60 Vbeta and 13 Jbeta primers. Generated by immunoSEQ multiplex PCR, the TCRdb table keeps only in-frame clones and is missing some. The profile covers 100,000 to 150,000 clones, with less than 85% appearing a single time and 1% taken by the ten largest. This TCR came from a man in his forties in good health and CMV-seronegative. The specimen sequenced was PBMCs. This chain joins TRBV27 and TRBJ2-4; weak D call: TRBD1 (5 bases). The CDR3 spells CASSYRSTIAKNIQYF. The CDR3, as DNA: TGTGCCAGCAGTTACAGGTCCACAATAGCCAAAAACATTCAGTACTTC.